This TCR beta chain emerged from a study of T cell responses to AZD1222 COVID-19 vaccine (dated by TCRdb to 2020 to 2023). Context from the whole study: A total of 230 to 250 trial participants underwent TCR sequencing, of whom about 200 had received two doses of AZD1222 and some 26 had received two doses of the MenACWY control vaccine. Trial participants were enrolled by age into subgroups of 18-55, 56-69 and 70-plus years, and about 150, 27 and 61 TCR-sequenced participants, respectively, were included in these subgroups. Overall results and qualifications from the work: Most participants were white British and females outnumbered males, and the authors suggested that clonal diversity may have been underestimated. Because no day 14 peak-response samples were available, the repertoires could be characterized only after the peak T cell response. Spike-specific TCR breadth and depth rose significantly after two AZD1222 doses compared with day 0 and with MenACWY recipients. Nearly half of unique spike-specific TCRs reportedly recognized epitopes outside regions mutated in the B.1.351 and B.1.1.7 variants. The 56-69-year group was small, and its depth increase did not reach significance, likely because of low power. Conclusions about previously exposed vaccinees are limited because only six or seven AZD1222 recipients were SARS-CoV-2 seropositive at baseline. Vaccine-associated CD4 TCRs spanned the whole spike protein, with dominant responses in regions 160-218 and 743-854.

In the paper's terms, the time point label means: about 28 days (+/-7) after the second vaccine dose. AZD1222 recipients with second doses at about 4 weeks or about 12 weeks were pooled, because spike-specific TCR depth and breadth did not differ between schedules. The vaccinee samples were drawn from two UK trials, COV001 and COV002, one of which was a single-blind randomized controlled phase 2/3 trial testing AZD1222 (ChAdOx1 nCoV-19) in healthy adults. For TCRbeta chain sequencing, PBMC samples were collected from trial participants at day 0 and at day 28 after the second dose. With respect to this clone: Its recognized antigen is unknown. Base quality data are lacking; no much larger clone is found one base away.

V and J are trimmed by 6 bases and 2 bases, and the gene matches miss 12 bases of the junction. Inclusive of the bounding cysteine and phenylalanine, the CDR3 is 15 residues long. This entry keeps only the CDR3 DNA: 45 bases, framed from base 1. Per the germline V gene, SQVTM is the CDR1 and ANQGSEA is the CDR2. The CDR3 regions of human TCRbeta chains were subjected to immunosequencing. The authors' pipeline ran thus. TCRs in the repertoires were matched against a reference library of SARS-CoV-2-specific TCRs that had been generated with the MIRA antigen-specificity platform. Breadth was defined as the fraction of unique TCRs that were SARS-CoV-2-associated. Depth was defined as the fraction of total T cells that were SARS-CoV-2-associated. Each spike-specific TCR was assigned to its reactive spike region and to a CD4 or CD8 class using the MIRA data. Log10-transformed breadth and depth values were compared by one-way ANOVA with Sidak's multiple comparisons tests. Here the immuneACCESS table is served through TCRdb, limited to in-frame sequences with V and J called. Missing clones are a known gap in these copies; in checked studies unresolved V genes cover under half, and the rest lacks a known reason. V, J and clone size are those of that table, while D and trimming were read from the DNA. Within this sample are approximately 52,000 clones, with roughly 90% of them counted one time only. In total, the top ten clones hold less than 3.5% of the sample.

The sequence was collected from an adult who received the AZD1222 COVID-19 vaccine. The chain uses TRBV29-1 and TRBJ2-7; TRBD2 lines up with 8 middle nucleotides. The specimen comprised peripheral blood, sampled 28 days after the second AZD1222 dose. The CDR3 sequence is CSVLKLAGITYEQYF. The DNA sequence is given as TGCAGCGTCCTCAAGCTAGCGGGTATCACCTACGAGCAGTACTTC.